This entry lists 10 T cell receptor beta chains sequenced from one sample in a study of T cell responses to AZD1222 COVID-19 vaccine. This table comes from immunoSEQ multiplex PCR, and its TCRdb copy is limited to in-frame clones, with some not included. The sample yields 98,000 or so clones, about 91% seen once. The sequenced sample was peripheral blood, obtained on day 0 of AZD1222 vaccination. These TCRs come from an adult in good health.

V and J are TRBV19 and TRBJ1-1, with unresolved D. There are 13 residues in the CDR3. Germline CDR1 reads LNHDA; CDR2 reads SQIVND (reference sequence). The germline V and J ends were trimmed by 10 bases and 2 bases, with 14 bases remaining between them. CDR3 bases: TGTGCCACGGCCGCCACTTCTAACACTGAAGCTTTCTTT. This gives the protein CATAATSNTEAFF.

The V and J genes are TRBV24-1 and TRBJ1-1, with D maybe TRBD1 (5 bases). Trimming shortened V by 2 bases and J by 6 bases, and 15 bases separated the two germline ends. Germline CDR1 is KGHDR and CDR2 is SFDVKD. The CDR3 sequence is 15 residues long. This CDR3 reads CATSDWGRDSSEAFF. DNA of the CDR3: TGTGCCACCAGTGATTGGGGACGAGACAGTTCTGAAGCTTTCTTT.

The V and J genes are TRBV5-4 and TRBJ2-2, with TRBD2 as a possible D gene (6 bases). The V end lost 5 bases, the J end lost 3 bases, and 20 bases lay between the germline ends. This CDR3 comprises 17 residues. From germline, CDR1 is SGHNT and CDR2 YYREEE (reference sequence). In nucleotides, the CDR3 is TGTGCCAGCAGGCCGGCGGGGCCCTCCTCGGACACCGGGGAGCTGTTTTTT. Its protein product is CASRPAGPSSDTGELFF.

The chain recombines TRBV9 with TRBJ2-5; D is possibly TRBD2 (5 bases). Trimming removed 7 bases at V and 5 bases at J, with 15 bases between. Per germline, CDR1 SGDLS and CDR2 YYNGEE. The CDR3 sequence is 13 residues long. This chain's CDR3 is CASGVEVAETQYF. As DNA, the CDR3 is TGTGCCAGCGGGGTGGAGGTCGCGGAGACCCAGTACTTC.

This sequence joins TRBV10-1 and TRBJ2-1, with 7 bases lining up with TRBD1. CDR1 is WNHNN, CDR2 SYGVQD, per germline (reference sequence). This CDR3 is 11 amino acids long. With 6 bases clipped from V and 9 bases from J, the junction kept 2 bases outside the gene matches. CDR3 nucleotide sequence: TGCGCCAGCAGCCCAGGGGGTGAGCAGTTCTTC. Protein: CASSPGGEQFF.

V and J are TRBV11-2 and TRBJ1-1; a possible D gene is TRBD1 (5 bases). The CDR3 runs to 17 residues. Trimming pared 0 bases from V and 5 bases from J, leaving 19 bases between. CDR1 and CDR2 (germline): SGHAT, FQNNGV. The CDR3 sequence is CASSLERQGGLRTEAFF. CDR3 sequence (DNA): TGTGCCAGCAGCTTAGAGAGGCAGGGAGGTTTGAGGACTGAAGCTTTCTTT.

This chain connects TRBV9 to TRBJ2-3; TRBD1 or TRBD2 may be the D gene (5 bases each). Trimming took off 4 bases at V and 2 bases at J, with 11 bases between the two ends. The CDR3 is made up of 14 amino acids. Germline CDR1 reads SGDLS; CDR2 reads YYNGEE. CDR3 loop: CASSFRDHTDTQYF. CDR3 DNA: TGTGCCAGCAGCTTCAGGGACCACACAGATACGCAGTATTTT.

The chain has TRBV6-5 and TRBJ1-1; the D gene is possibly TRBD1 (6 bases). The CDR3 extends over 14 amino acids. CDR1 MNHEY and CDR2 SVGAGI come from the germline V gene. Trimming removed 8 bases from V and 4 bases from J, with 17 bases in between. CDR3 nucleotides: TGTGCCAGCTACAGGGCAACCAAGGGCACTGAAGCTTTCTTT. As protein: CASYRATKGTEAFF.

The CDR3 sequence is CSVEGAQGEANEAFF. The CDR3 region has the DNA TGCAGCGTTGAGGGGGCACAGGGTGAAGCGAATGAAGCTTTCTTT. The chain carries TRBV29-1 and TRBJ1-1, with D possibly matching TRBD1 (6 bases). Trimming cost V 3 bases and J 7 bases, with 21 bases left between them. Germline CDR1 and CDR2: SQVTM and ANQGSEA. CDR3 length: 15 residues.

The chain employs TRBV27 and TRBJ1-2; no clear D gene. Trimming cost V 6 bases and J 2 bases, with 4 bases left between them. CDR1 and CDR2 (germline): MNHEY, SMNVEV (reference sequence). The length of the CDR3 is 11 residues. CDR3 protein: CASRDNYGYTF. The CDR3 DNA follows: TGTGCCAGCAGAGACAACTATGGCTACACCTTC.